The 3 T cell receptor beta chains presented below share a single source sample, sequenced in a study of T cells expressing NK-cell markers. Using the 5' RACE reads, TCRdb records one entry per CDR3 protein without DNA. The specimen's table records 550,000 or so distinct CDR3 sequences. The specimen was blood T cells: a sorted CD56 or NKG2C T cell subset, CD4+ or CD8+ T cells, or bulk PBMC T cells (not recorded which). These receptors were obtained from a man younger than 35 in good health.

The chain is built from TRBV5-6 and TRBJ2-1. CDR1 SGHDT and CDR2 YYEEEE come from the germline V gene. The CDR3 totals 11 residues. The chain's CDR3 is CASSQIHEQFF.

The genes are TRBV29-1 and TRBJ2-1; TCRdb proposes TRBD2, but this gene call is untestable without DNA. The germline V gene has CDR1 SQVTM and CDR2 ANQGSEA. This CDR3 contains 13 residues. The CDR3 here is CSVGLAARNEQFF.

V usage is TRBV20-1 and J usage is TRBJ2-7; with no DNA, the TCRdb D assignment of TRBD2 cannot be verified. CDR3 length: 13 amino acids. Germline loops: CDR1 DFQATT, CDR2 SNEGSKA (reference sequence). CDR3 protein: CSATIVEGYEQYF.